This T cell receptor beta chain stems from a study of beta chain features in type 1 diabetes. Per donor, one heparinised blood draw averaged roughly 110 mL. Per germline, CDR1 ENHRY and CDR2 SYGVKD. CDR3 size: 14 residues. Losses at the gene ends were 5 bases for V and 1 base for J; bases not matched to a gene: 1. The entirety of the isolated RNA underwent reverse transcription, so expressed TCRB transcripts were sequenced. Naive, central memory and regulatory T cell samples averaged about 3.5 million reads. TCRdb's table, derived via immunoSEQ multiplex PCR, lists solely in-frame clones and lacks some. In the table there are 900,000 or so clones, roughly 15% of which are singletons. This clone came up a few times.

This chain joins TRBV10-3 and TRBJ2-3, with 9 bases fitting TRBD1. This sequence originates from a woman aged 18-29 years in good health. The sequenced material came from naive CD4+ T cells from blood. The CDR3 here is CAISWTGGTDTQYF. The CDR3 region has the DNA TGTGCCATCAGTTGGACAGGGGGCACAGATACGCAGTATTTT.